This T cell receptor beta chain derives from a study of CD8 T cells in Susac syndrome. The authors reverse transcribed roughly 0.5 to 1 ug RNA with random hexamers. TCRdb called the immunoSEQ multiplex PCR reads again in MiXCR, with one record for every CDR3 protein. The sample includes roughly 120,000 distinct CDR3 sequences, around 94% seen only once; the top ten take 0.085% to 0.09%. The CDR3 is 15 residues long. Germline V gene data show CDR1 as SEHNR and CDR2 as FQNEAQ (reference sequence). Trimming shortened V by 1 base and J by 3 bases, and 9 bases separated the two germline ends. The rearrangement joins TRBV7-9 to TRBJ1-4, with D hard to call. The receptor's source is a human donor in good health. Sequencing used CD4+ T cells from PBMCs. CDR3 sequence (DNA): TGTGCCAGCAGCTTAGGGACGGGCCCTAATGAAAAACTGTTTTTT. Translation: CASSLGTGPNEKLFF.